Presented here are 19 T cell receptor beta chains from one specimen sequenced in a study of molecular identifiers for immune sequencing clone quantification. Each CDR3 protein gets one entry after TCRdb re-called the PCR reads with MiXCR. The sample has 45,000 to 60,000 distinct CDR3 sequences, roughly a third seen once. Sequenced: naive CD8+ T cells from blood, with Jurkat cell RNA spiked in. Specified subset: FACS-sorted CD8+CD4-CCR7+CD45RA+ naive T cells. These TCRs come from a human donor in good health. Some libraries in this study had Jurkat cell RNA spiked in.

For this clonotype: This could be a read error, since a much larger clone is one nucleotide away. The rearrangement joins TRBV9 to TRBJ1-3, with 8 bases aligning to TRBD1. V was pared by 4 bases and J by 9 bases, with 12 bases of the junction left unmatched. Germline-derived CDR1 and CDR2 are SGDLS and YYNGEE. This CDR3 spans 15 amino acids. Here the CDR3 DNA reads TGTGCCAGCAGCCCTGGACAGGGATTATCAACCACCATATATTTT. Its protein is CASSPGQGLSTTIYF.

Notes on this clonotype: Possible read error: a much larger clone is one base away. This chain connects TRBV7-9 to TRBJ1-5; D ambiguous. Germline-derived CDR1 and CDR2 are SEHNR and FQNEAQ (reference sequence). This CDR3 has 12 residues. The CDR3 here is CDSSLDNQPQHF. CDR3 bases: TGTGACAGCAGCTTAGATAATCAGCCCCAGCATTTT.

This clonotype was counted a few times. The chain recombines TRBV28 with TRBJ1-6, with D uncertain. CDR3 size: 16 residues. CDR1 and CDR2 (germline): MDHEN, SYDVKM. Trimming stripped 7 bases from V and 7 bases from J, with 20 bases between. CDR3 amino acids: CASTPRVSARNSPLHF. CDR3 bases: TGTGCCAGCACTCCTCGGGTGTCAGCGAGAAATTCACCCCTCCACTTT. The whole variable domain, remainder taken from reference TRBV28 and TRBJ1-6, is DVKVTQSSRYLVKRTGEKVFLECVQDMDHENMFWYRQDPGLGLRLIYFSYDVKMKEKGDIPEGYSVSREKKERFSLILESASTNQTSMYLCASTPRVSARNSPLHFGNGTRLTVT.

The V call is TRBV7-8, the J call TRBJ1-4; no firm D call. The CDR3 covers 14 residues. V lost 1 base and J lost 14, with 17 bases in between. Germline assignment: CDR1 SGHVS and CDR2 FQNEAQ. In DNA form, the CDR3 reads TGTGCCAGCAGCTTAGGGAACCACCAAGTACGGCTGTTTTTT. Residues: CASSLGNHQVRLFF.

In this sample, this clonotype turned up many times. This chain links TRBV5-1 with TRBJ1-1, with TRBD1 identical over 7 bases. CDR1 is SGHRS and CDR2 is YFSETQ in the germline V gene. After removal of 1 base from V and 2 bases from J, the junction contained 8 bases not matched to a gene. The CDR3 runs 16 residues. CDR3 sequence: CASSLNRDSFNTEAFF. CDR3 sequence (DNA): TGCGCCAGCAGCTTGAATCGGGACAGCTTTAACACTGAAGCTTTCTTT.

This clonotype was picked up a small number of times. J is TRBJ2-7 and V is TRBV7-7; unclear D gene. The CDR3 has 16 amino acids. Trimming removed 2 bases at V and 9 bases at J, with 23 bases between. Germline CDR1 reads SSHAT; CDR2 reads FNYEAQ (reference sequence). DNA of the CDR3: TGTGCCAGCAGCTTATTAGACCGGGCCAGACCCGGCGGGCAGTACTTC. Encoded protein: CASSLLDRARPGGQYF.

This clonotype came up a few times. The V gene is TRBV27, the J gene TRBJ2-7, with 11 bases that match TRBD1. This CDR3 has 14 residues. Per the germline V gene, CDR1 is MNHEY and CDR2 is SMNVEV (reference sequence). J lost 4 bases, V lost 3 bases, and 2 bases had no gene match. This CDR3 reads CASSLRDRGYEQYF. The DNA of the CDR3 is TGTGCCAGCAGTTTGCGGGACAGGGGGTACGAGCAGTACTTC.

In regard to this clonotype: A much larger clone lies one base from this, so it may be a read error. The chain carries TRBV2 and TRBJ1-2; D remains unclear. Germline V gene lookup returns CDR1 SNHLY and CDR2 FYNNEI. Trimming left V 8 bases short and J 4 bases short, with 14 bases between. The CDR3 is 13 amino acids. The CDR3 DNA reads as TGTGCCAGCTGTGTTTTGGAGGGCTATGGCTACACCTTC. Amino acids: CASCVLEGYGYTF.

With respect to this clonotype: Since a much larger clone is just one base distant, this may be a read error. The chain combines TRBV21-1 with TRBJ2-5. TRBV21-1 is flagged as a pseudogene. CDR3 length: 13 residues. In DNA, the CDR3 is TGTGCCAGGGTCCGGCCAGCTCAAGAGCCCCAGTACTTC. It encodes CARVRPAQEPQYF.

V and J are TRBV9 and TRBJ2-7; 10 bases agree with TRBD2. CDR1 and CDR2 (germline): SGDLS, YYNGEE. J was trimmed by 4 bases and V by 0 bases; bases with no gene match: 7. The CDR3 loop spans 16 amino acids. The CDR3 spells CASSVESGRADYEQYF. For the CDR3, the DNA is TGTGCCAGCAGCGTAGAGAGCGGGAGGGCCGATTACGAGCAGTACTTC.

This clonotype has more than one count but fewer than ten. CDR3 nucleotides: TGTGCCAGCAGTTTAGGGGTCAGGGGACCCACAGATACGCAGTATTTT. Translating gives CASSLGVRGPTDTQYF. The chain links TRBV27 to TRBJ2-3; TRBD1 might be the D (6 bases). The CDR3 spans 16 residues. V was shortened by 2 bases and J by 2 bases, with 14 bases between the two germline ends. Germline loops: CDR1 MNHEY, CDR2 SMNVEV (reference sequence).

Many counts were recorded for this clonotype. This chain uses TRBV10-3 with TRBJ1-5; D possibly corresponds to TRBD1 (5 bases). Per the germline V gene, CDR1 is ENHRY and CDR2 is SYGVKD. With 10 bases removed from V and 3 bases from J, the gap between germline ends came to 16 bases. The CDR3 loop spans 14 amino acids. The CDR3 DNA sequence: TGTGCCACCGGAGGGGAATTTGCCAATCAGCCCCAGCATTTT. It specifies CATGGEFANQPQHF.

As regards this clonotype: This clone may be a read error of a much larger clone one base away. This rearrangement joins TRBV29-1 to TRBJ2-3; perhaps D is TRBD1 or TRBD2 (5 bases each). The CDR3 extends over 14 amino acids. Germline V gives CDR1 SQVTM, CDR2 ANQGSEA. CDR3 coding DNA: TGCAGCGATGAAGGGGACCGACGCACAGATACGCAGTATTTT. Its translation is CSDEGDRRTDTQYF.

This clonotype was seen a handful of times. The gene calls are TRBV19 and TRBJ1-1; D may be TRBD1 (6 bases). The CDR3 has 14 amino acids. V was shortened by 5 bases and J by 0 bases, with 10 bases between the two germline ends. Germline CDR1 reads LNHDA; CDR2 reads SQIVND (reference sequence). The CDR3 sequence is CASSHGQLNTEAFF. DNA of the CDR3: TGTGCCAGTAGTCACGGACAGTTGAACACTGAAGCTTTCTTT.

This clonotype is medium-sized. An end of the junction differs from the germline gene, which may be a read error. J is TRBJ2-7 and V is TRBV7-9, with D possibly called TRBD1 or TRBD2 (6 bases each). CDR1 is SEHNR and CDR2 is FQNEAQ in the germline V gene (reference sequence). The CDR3 runs to 13 residues. This CDR3 is CASSFGGPYEQYF. CDR3 DNA sequence: TGCGCCAGCAGCTTCGGGGGCCCCTACGAGCAGTACTTC.

The gene calls are TRBV19 and TRBJ1-5; possibly TRBD1 for D (5 bases). V was shortened by 1 base and J by 2 bases, with 9 bases between the two germline ends. Germline assignment: CDR1 LNHDA and CDR2 SQIVND (reference sequence). The CDR3 runs 15 residues. Written as DNA, the CDR3 is TGTGCCAGTAGTATAGTCGGCAGGGGCAATCAGCCCCAGCATTTT. This encodes CASSIVGRGNQPQHF.

The chain joins TRBV9 to TRBJ1-1; a weak D match, TRBD1 (6 bases). This CDR3 is 13 amino acids long. Germline CDR1 reads SGDLS; CDR2 reads YYNGEE. The V gene lost 2 bases and the J gene lost 8 bases, with 13 bases spanning the gap. CDR3 protein: CASSVDRISEAFF. Here the CDR3 DNA reads TGTGCCAGCAGCGTTGACAGGATCTCGGAAGCTTTCTTT.

This clonotype was detected a few times. The chain's CDR3 is CASSSQGQGNIYEQYF. Here the CDR3 DNA reads TGTGCCAGCAGTTCCCAAGGCCAGGGTAACATCTACGAGCAGTACTTC. The gene calls are TRBV28 and TRBJ2-7; possible D gene TRBD1, 5 bases. The germline V and J ends were trimmed by 4 bases and 3 bases, with 19 bases remaining between them. CDR1 is MDHEN and CDR2 is SYDVKM in the germline V gene. The CDR3 has 16 amino acids. Full variable domain (remainder filled in from reference TRBV28 and TRBJ2-7): DVKVTQSSRYLVKRTGEKVFLECVQDMDHENMFWYRQDPGLGLRLIYFSYDVKMKEKGDIPEGYSVSREKKERFSLILESASTNQTSMYLCASSSQGQGNIYEQYFGPGTRLTVT.

The V and J genes are TRBV5-3 and TRBJ1-5, with D hard to call. TRBV5-3 is an ORF, with its function uncertain. The CDR3 is 14 residues long. V was pared by 10 bases and J by 0 bases, with 14 bases between. CDR3 protein: CAGSLEGSNQPQHF. The CDR3 DNA follows: TGTGCCGGCAGCTTGGAGGGTAGCAATCAGCCCCAGCATTTT.